This T cell receptor (beta chain) was captured by sequencing in a study of radiotherapy plus CTLA-4 blockade in lung cancer. About the research overall: Objective response rate was 15% to 20%; disease control rate, around 31%.

Focal radiation with ipilimumab CTLA-4 blockade was given to patients with chemo-refractory metastatic non-small-cell lung cancer. Findings and caveats of the study: In blood, early T cell clone dynamics reportedly predicted response best, together with interferon-beta.

Assay: immunoSEQ multiplex PCR; the TCRdb copy retains only in-frame clones and omits some. The repertoire consists of roughly 88,000 clones, with roughly 80% occurring once and the leading ten covering 0.65% to 0.9%. The germline V gene has CDR1 SEHNR and CDR2 FQNEAQ (reference sequence). This CDR3 has 17 amino acids. Trimming stripped 1 base from V and 1 base from J, with 14 bases between. About this clone: Its antigen is not identified.

The receptor was isolated from a human donor with non-small cell lung cancer who had stable disease on radiotherapy plus ipilimumab. This chain joins TRBV7-9 and TRBJ1-5, with a weak D call TRBD1 (5 bases). The sample here was peripheral blood, taken from a patient treated with radiotherapy plus ipilimumab. CDR3 nucleotide sequence: TGTGCCAGCAGCTTAGACGAAGGGTGGGGCAGCAATCAGCCCCAGCATTTT. Amino acids: CASSLDEGWGSNQPQHF.